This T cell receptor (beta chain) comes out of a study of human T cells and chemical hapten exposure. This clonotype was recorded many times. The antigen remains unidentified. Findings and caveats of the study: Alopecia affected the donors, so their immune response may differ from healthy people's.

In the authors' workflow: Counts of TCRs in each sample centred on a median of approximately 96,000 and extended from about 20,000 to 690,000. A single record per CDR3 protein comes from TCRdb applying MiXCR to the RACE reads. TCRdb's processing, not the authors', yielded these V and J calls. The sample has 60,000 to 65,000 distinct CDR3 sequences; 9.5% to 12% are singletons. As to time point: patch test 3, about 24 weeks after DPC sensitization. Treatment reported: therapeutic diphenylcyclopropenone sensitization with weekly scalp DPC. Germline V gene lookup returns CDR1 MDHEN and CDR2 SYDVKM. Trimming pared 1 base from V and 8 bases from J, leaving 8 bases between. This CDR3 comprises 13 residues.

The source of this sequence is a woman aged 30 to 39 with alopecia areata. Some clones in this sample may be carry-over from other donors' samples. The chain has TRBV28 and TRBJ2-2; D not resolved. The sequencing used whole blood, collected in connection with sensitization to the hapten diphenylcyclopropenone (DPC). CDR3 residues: CASSLSIPGELFF. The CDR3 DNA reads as TGTGCCAGCAGTTTATCTATACCGGGGGAGCTGTTTTTT.